The present entry profiles one TCR beta chain with its context. The method was immunoSEQ multiplex PCR; TCRdb's version includes in-frame clones alone and lacks a portion of them. This table has around 130,000 clones, about 88% appearing once. The entry originates in a study of T cell responses to AZD1222 COVID-19 vaccine. This TCR was recovered from an adult in good health. The sequenced sample was peripheral blood, obtained on day 0 of AZD1222 vaccination.

The CDR3 nucleotides are TGTGCCAGCAGTGGACGAAACTATGGCTACACCTTC. Protein product: CASSGRNYGYTF. V usage is TRBV25-1 and J usage is TRBJ1-2; D not certain. Germline values: CDR1 MGHDK, CDR2 SYGVNS. Trimming shortened V by 4 bases and J by 2 bases, and 5 bases separated the two germline ends. The CDR3 runs to 12 residues.